This T cell receptor (beta chain) is from a study of patients and donors after allogeneic stem cell transplantation. This CDR3 contains 16 residues. Trimming at V came to 3 bases and at J to 0 bases, leaving 4 bases not matched to a gene. The germline CDR1 and CDR2 sequences are ENHRY and SYGVKD. TCRdb re-derived calls from the RT-PCR reads in MiXCR, one entry per CDR3 protein. The data hold about 960,000 distinct CDR3 sequences, with about a sixth observed a single time. This clonotype was counted between two and nine times. The sequenced material came from blood, either unsorted or a sorted T cell fraction (not recorded which). The source is a human donor who was either an allogeneic HSCT recipient or a stem cell or donor lymphocyte infusion donor (not recorded which). It is not recorded whose cells these are; they may come from a transplant donor. The chain employs TRBV10-3 and TRBJ2-4; 8 nucleotides line up with TRBD1. The CDR3 nucleotides are TGTGCCATCAGTGAACGGACAGGGCTAGCCAAAAACATTCAGTACTTC. This gives the protein CAISERTGLAKNIQYF.